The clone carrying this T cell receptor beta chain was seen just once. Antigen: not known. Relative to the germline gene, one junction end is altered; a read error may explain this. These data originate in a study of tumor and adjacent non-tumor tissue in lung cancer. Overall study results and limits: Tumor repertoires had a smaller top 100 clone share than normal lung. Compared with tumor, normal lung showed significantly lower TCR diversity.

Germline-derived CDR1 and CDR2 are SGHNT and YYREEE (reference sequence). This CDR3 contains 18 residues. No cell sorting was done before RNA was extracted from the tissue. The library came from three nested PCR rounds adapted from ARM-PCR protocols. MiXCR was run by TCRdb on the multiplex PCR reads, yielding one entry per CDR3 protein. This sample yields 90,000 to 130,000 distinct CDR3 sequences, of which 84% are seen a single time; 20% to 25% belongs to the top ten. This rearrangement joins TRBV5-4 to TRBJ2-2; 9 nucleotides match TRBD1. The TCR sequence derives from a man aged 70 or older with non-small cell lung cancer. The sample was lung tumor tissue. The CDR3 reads CAGSPSGQGLMNTGELFF. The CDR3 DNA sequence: TGTGCCGGCAGCCCGTCGGGACAGGGTTTGATGAACACCGGGGAGCTGTTTTTT.